The 14 T cell receptor beta chains listed next were all sequenced from one sample in a study of monozygotic twins with inflammatory bowel disease (dated by TCRdb to the late 2010s). Libraries were built with 5' RACE. The sequencer listed for this sample is Illumina HiSeq 2500. TCRdb reprocessed the reads, reporting each CDR3 protein sequence once and no DNA. This sample's listing comprises about 380,000 distinct CDR3 sequences. Together, the top ten hold just over 2.5% of the sample. Sequenced sample: blood. The receptors derive from a human donor with ulcerative colitis or Crohn's disease, or a healthy co-twin of an affected twin (not recorded which).

This chain joins TRBV28 and TRBJ2-7; there is no DNA to check the TCRdb D call of TRBD2. The CDR3 covers 14 residues. From germline, CDR1 is MDHEN and CDR2 SYDVKM. The chain's CDR3 is CASLSGRRPYEQYF.

The CDR3 reads CASSPTKGIGQPQHF. V is TRBV18 and J is TRBJ1-5. In germline, CDR1 is KGHSH, CDR2 LQKENI. The CDR3 loop spans 15 amino acids. Supplemented by reference TRBV18 and TRBJ1-5, the full variable domain reads NAGVMQNPRHLVRRRGQEARLRCSPMKGHSHVYWYRQLPEEGLKFMVYLQKENIIDESGMPKERFSAEFPKEGPSILRIQQVVRGDSAAYFCASSPTKGIGQPQHFGDGTRLSIL.

This chain joins TRBV4-3 and TRBJ1-1. Germline V gene sequence: CDR1 LGHNA, CDR2 YSLEER. This CDR3 has 16 amino acids. The CDR3 here is CASSQTTSVGPIEAFF.

The chain uses TRBV28 and TRBJ1-2. Germline V gene data show CDR1 as MDHEN and CDR2 as SYDVKM. CDR3 length: 11 residues. The chain's CDR3 is CASNEIYGYTF.

This rearrangement joins TRBV28 to TRBJ2-7; TCRdb's D call of TRBD1 is untestable without DNA. In germline, CDR1 is MDHEN, CDR2 SYDVKM. This CDR3 has 14 amino acids. CDR3 sequence: CASSSPGDLYEQYF.

The chain couples TRBV5-6 to TRBJ2-1; checking the TCRdb D call of TRBD1 is not possible without DNA. CDR1 SGHDT and CDR2 YYEEEE come from the germline V gene. The CDR3 length is 14 residues. The CDR3 sequence: CASSLPLGANEQFF.

V is TRBV5-1 and J is TRBJ2-2; as DNA is missing, the TRBD1 call by TCRdb cannot be tested. The germline V gene has CDR1 SGHRS and CDR2 YFSETQ. There are 17 residues in the CDR3. The CDR3 spells CASSLDSFRGQGSELFF.

CDR3: CASSPPGQGANEQFF. The rearrangement links TRBV18 to TRBJ2-1; TCRdb reports TRBD1, a call that lacks DNA to check it against. The germline V gene has CDR1 KGHSH and CDR2 LQKENI. This CDR3 comprises 15 residues.

CDR3 sequence: CASSLLGTGRGRTDTQYF. The chain has TRBV11-2 and TRBJ2-3; TCRdb lists TRBD1, though no DNA is available to test this call. Germline V CDR1 and CDR2: SGHAT, FQNNGV. The CDR3 sequence is 18 residues long.

CDR3 sequence: CASSYDGRHGADTQYF. The chain is built from TRBV6-5 and TRBJ2-3; TCRdb indicates TRBD1, and absent DNA this call remains unverified. CDR1 is MNHEY and CDR2 is SVGAGI in the germline V gene. The length of the CDR3 is 16 residues.

CDR3 region: CASIQMGGTYNEQFF. J is TRBJ2-1 and V is TRBV6-1; TCRdb proposes TRBD1, but this gene call is untestable without DNA. Per the germline V gene, CDR1 is MNHNS and CDR2 is SASEGT. The CDR3 runs 15 residues.

The genes are TRBV12-3 or TRBV12-4 and TRBJ2-1; there is no DNA to check the TCRdb D call of TRBD2. The CDR3 loop spans 15 amino acids. CDR3 loop: CASSLGTRFYNEQFF.

J is TRBJ2-1 and V is TRBV10-3; without DNA, the TCRdb call of TRBD2 cannot be checked. The V gene's germline CDR1 is ENHRY and CDR2 SYGVKD. The CDR3 totals 14 residues. The CDR3 spells CAISEGGARHEQFF.

This rearrangement joins TRBV6-2 or TRBV6-3 to TRBJ1-5. The CDR3 has 15 amino acids. Per germline, CDR1 MNHEY and CDR2 SVGEGT. Here the CDR3 reads CASSYSRPGNQPQHF.